This TCR beta chain was profiled in a study of blood T cell repertoires in COVID-19. Study details: Donors in the United States, Italy and Spain gave samples during acute or convalescent COVID-19. In each case, the material was cDNA or gDNA derived from T cells, B-cell-depleted T cells, or PBMCs.

In the authors' methods: The authors estimated nucleated cell counts from reference gene primer amplification. Method: immunoSEQ multiplex PCR; TCRdb's copy keeps in-frame clones and lacks some. The V and J calls and clone size are taken from that table; D and trimming were inferred from the DNA. Among roughly 180,000 clones listed, about 86% were seen once. The CDR3 loop spans 13 amino acids. The germline V gene has CDR1 SGHAT and CDR2 FQNNGV. The germline V and J ends were trimmed by 5 bases and 7 bases, with 12 bases remaining between them. Material for sequencing was peripheral blood. The TCR originated in a man between 60 and 75 years old with acute or convalescent COVID-19. The chain carries TRBV11-2 and TRBJ2-1, with a tentative D call TRBD1 (5 bases). The CDR3 DNA sequence: TGTGCCAGCAGCCCAGGGAACGGTAATGAGCAGTTCTTC. It encodes CASSPGNGNEQFF.